Below are 20 T cell receptor beta chains sequenced from a single sample in a study of T cell responses to AZD1222 COVID-19 vaccine. Only in-frame clones appear in the TCRdb table, and some are missing; sequencing was by immunoSEQ multiplex PCR. The sample yields 110,000 to 150,000 clones, roughly nine tenths seen once. The material was peripheral blood, obtained on day 0 of AZD1222 vaccination. These TCRs come from an adult in good health.

The chain recombines TRBV3-1 (or the pseudogene TRBV3-2) with TRBJ2-3; 8 bases agree with TRBD2. The V segment lost 4 bases and the J segment 1 base; nucleotides outside the gene matches: 4. The germline V gene has CDR1 LGHDT and CDR2 YNNKEL (reference sequence). The CDR3 has 15 amino acids. Written as DNA, the CDR3 is TGTGCCAGCAGCCGAGGAGCGGGGGGCACAGATACGCAGTATTTT. Its translation is CASSRGAGGTDTQYF.

The chain links TRBV18 to TRBJ1-3; D is unresolved. With 0 bases removed from V and 4 bases from J, the gap between germline ends came to 13 bases. Germline V gene data show CDR1 as KGHSH and CDR2 as LQKENI. The CDR3 sequence is 16 residues long. In nucleotides, the CDR3 is TGTGCCAGCTCACCACCTGAACGCGCCCGGGGAAACACCATATATTTT. Amino acids: CASSPPERARGNTIYF.

V and J are TRBV9 and TRBJ1-2, with D perhaps matching TRBD1 (6 bases). V shed 7 bases and J shed 4 bases, with 11 bases lying between them. Germline values: CDR1 SGDLS, CDR2 YYNGEE. CDR3 length equals 12 residues. The CDR3 DNA follows: TGTGCCAGCCTCAGGGGTCCCTATGGCTACACCTTC. As protein: CASLRGPYGYTF.

The rearrangement joins TRBV7-2 to TRBJ1-5; no definite D call. This CDR3 has 14 residues. V was trimmed by 2 bases and J by 7 bases, leaving 12 bases between them. Per germline, CDR1 SGHTA and CDR2 FQGNSA. The CDR3 is CASSLPQPGQPQHF. The CDR3 coding sequence is TGTGCCAGCAGCTTACCACAGCCGGGACAGCCCCAGCATTTT. Together with reference TRBV7-2 and TRBJ1-5, the CDR3 gives the full variable domain: GAGVSQSPSNKVTEKGKDVELRCDPISGHTALYWYRQSLGQGLEFLIYFQGNSAPDKSGLPSDRFSAERTGGSVSTLTIQRTQQEDSAVYLCASSLPQPGQPQHFGDGTRLSIL.

As DNA, the CDR3 is TGCGCCAGCAGCTTGGACCACGAGCAGTACTTC. Translated: CASSLDHEQYF. V gene TRBV5-1 combines with J gene TRBJ2-7; D is unresolved. Germline CDR1 is SGHRS and CDR2 is YFSETQ. V lost 0 bases, J lost 5 bases, and 3 bases lay in between. The CDR3 contains 11 residues.

CDR3: CASSLKTGNSPLHF. In DNA, the CDR3 is TGTGCCAGCAGCTTGAAGACAGGGAATTCACCCCTCCACTTT. The chain links TRBV7-9 to TRBJ1-6; TRBD1 aligns across 7 bases. Germline V gives CDR1 SEHNR, CDR2 FQNEAQ (reference sequence). This CDR3 comprises 14 residues. Germline trimming cut 3 bases from V and 7 bases from J; bases unmatched to any gene: 3.

In DNA form, the CDR3 reads TGTGCCACCAGCAGAGATCTACCCGCGAACACCGGGGAGCTGTTTTTT. This sequence encodes CATSRDLPANTGELFF. The chain links TRBV15 to TRBJ2-2; no clear D gene. V was shortened by 0 bases and J by 0 bases, with 8 bases between the two germline ends. This CDR3 comprises 16 residues. Germline-derived CDR1 and CDR2 are LNHNV and YYDKDF (reference sequence).

The V and J genes are TRBV18 and TRBJ1-1; weak D call: TRBD1 (5 bases). From germline, CDR1 is KGHSH and CDR2 LQKENI. V dropped 5 bases and J dropped 7 bases, with 14 bases sitting between them. The CDR3 sequence is 13 residues long. The chain's CDR3 is CASSNAGRGEAFF. Here the CDR3 DNA reads TGTGCCAGCTCAAACGCGGGGAGGGGTGAAGCTTTCTTT.

The chain employs TRBV3-1 (or the pseudogene TRBV3-2) and TRBJ2-1, with 11 bases fitting TRBD2. With 6 bases clipped from V and 5 bases from J, the junction kept 9 bases outside the gene matches. CDR1 and CDR2 (germline): LGHDT, YNNKEL (reference sequence). The CDR3 is 16 amino acids. DNA for the CDR3: TGTGCCAGCAGTCACGCTAGCGGGGGGCCCCACAATGAGCAGTTCTTC. This codes for CASSHASGGPHNEQFF.

This chain uses TRBV6-5 with TRBJ2-3, with TRBD1 as a possible D gene (5 bases). This CDR3 comprises 15 residues. With 0 bases removed from V and 1 base from J, the gap between germline ends came to 8 bases. Germline-derived CDR1 and CDR2 are MNHEY and SVGAGI. The CDR3 spells CASSYSSTGTDTQYF. CDR3 nucleotides: TGTGCCAGCAGTTACTCGTCGACAGGCACAGATACGCAGTATTTT.

CDR3 DNA: TGTGCCACCAGTGATTCTGGCACGGCGGGTGAGCAGTTCTTC. It specifies CATSDSGTAGEQFF. V usage is TRBV24-1 and J usage is TRBJ2-1; weak D call: TRBD2 (5 bases). Germline CDR1 KGHDR, CDR2 SFDVKD. The CDR3 totals 14 residues. The V gene lost 2 bases and the J gene lost 9 bases, with 13 bases spanning the gap.

J is TRBJ1-6 and V is TRBV7-2; D not resolved. Trimming left V 10 bases short and J 3 bases short, with 13 bases between. Germline V gene lookup returns CDR1 SGHTA and CDR2 FQGNSA. The length of the CDR3 is 14 residues. CDR3 residues: CATLSTLYNSPLHF. The CDR3, as DNA: TGTGCCACCCTATCGACACTCTATAATTCACCCCTCCACTTT.

V usage is TRBV12-3 or TRBV12-4 and J usage is TRBJ1-2; D unresolved. This CDR3 is built from 12 residues. V shed 1 base and J shed 8 bases, with 8 bases lying between them. CDR3: CASSLERRGYTF. In DNA form, the CDR3 reads TGTGCCAGCAGTTTAGAGAGGCGCGGCTACACCTTC.

The chain has TRBV9 and TRBJ1-3; weak D call: TRBD1 (6 bases). Trimming cost V 0 bases and J 0 bases, with 13 bases left between them. The CDR3 spans 17 residues. The germline CDR1 and CDR2 sequences are SGDLS and YYNGEE. CDR3 nucleotide sequence: TGTGCCAGCAGCGTAGCCCCTCGACAGGTCTCTGGAAACACCATATATTTT. Translated, it gives CASSVAPRQVSGNTIYF.

The V call is TRBV19, the J call TRBJ2-5, with a tentative D call TRBD2 (6 bases). The CDR3 spans 13 residues. V shed 5 bases and J shed 4 bases, with 11 bases lying between them. Germline-derived CDR1 and CDR2 are LNHDA and SQIVND (reference sequence). DNA of the CDR3: TGTGCCAGTAGTCGCGGGGCCGGAGAGACCCAGTACTTC. Translated, it gives CASSRGAGETQYF.

The chain uses TRBV4-3 and TRBJ2-7; D is uncertain. Deletions cut 3 bases from V and 4 bases from J, with 16 bases between. The CDR3 contains 15 residues. CDR1 and CDR2 (germline): LGHNA, YSLEER. The chain's CDR3 is CASSQQPWTNYEQYF. The CDR3 region has the DNA TGCGCCAGCAGCCAGCAGCCGTGGACGAATTACGAGCAGTACTTC.

This chain links TRBV9 with TRBJ2-3; no firm D call. Germline loops: CDR1 SGDLS, CDR2 YYNGEE. The V gene lost 0 bases and the J gene lost 4 bases, with 12 bases spanning the gap. The CDR3 covers 15 residues. This CDR3 reads CASSVVGTESDTQYF. In DNA form, the CDR3 reads TGTGCCAGCAGCGTAGTTGGAACGGAGTCAGATACGCAGTATTTT.

V and J are TRBV5-1 and TRBJ1-2; a possible D gene is TRBD1 (6 bases). V lost 4 bases and J 6 bases, leaving 10 bases between the germline ends. CDR3 size: 12 residues. The germline V gene has CDR1 SGHRS and CDR2 YFSETQ. CDR3 loop: CASSTNRDGYTF. The CDR3 DNA follows: TGCGCCAGCAGCACGAACAGGGATGGCTACACCTTC.

The chain couples TRBV18 to TRBJ1-6; D remains unclear. Germline V CDR1 and CDR2: KGHSH, LQKENI. CDR3 length equals 16 residues. V dropped 3 bases and J dropped 8 bases, with 17 bases sitting between them. The CDR3, as DNA: TGTGCCAGCTCACCGCCGCGGGCCGGCGGGGATTCACCCCTCCACTTT. It is translated as CASSPPRAGGDSPLHF.

V usage is TRBV11-3 and J usage is TRBJ2-2; TRBD1 is a possible D gene (6 bases). Germline values: CDR1 SGHNT, CDR2 YENEEA. Trimming took 0 bases from V and 5 from J, leaving 22 bases between them. The CDR3 extends over 19 amino acids. CDR3 in amino acids: CASSLDRMGTSKGTGELFF. CDR3 nucleotides: TGTGCCAGCAGCTTAGATCGGATGGGGACATCCAAGGGTACCGGGGAGCTGTTTTTT.